Following are 8 T cell receptor beta chains from one sample sequenced in a study of T-cell memory formation after mild COVID-19. TCRdb used MiXCR to reprocess the 5' RACE reads, holding one entry per CDR3 protein. The sample yields 300,000 to 400,000 distinct CDR3 sequences, more than 15% seen once. What was sequenced was PBMCs or a T cell subset sorted from them (not recorded which). The receptors originated from a man younger than 35 who had mild COVID-19 (a few samples of this study predate the infection). Cell type and time point are not known.

Worth noting for this clonotype: A read error may be the cause here, since a much bigger clone is one base away. The gene calls are TRBV6-6 and TRBJ2-3; a possible D gene is TRBD2 (6 bases). The CDR3 consists of 14 residues. Germline V gives CDR1 MNHNY, CDR2 SVGAGI (reference sequence). Trimming took 6 bases from V and 0 from J, leaving 10 bases between them. CDR3 sequence (DNA): TGTGCCAGCAGACCGGGACTCAGCACAGATACGCAGTATTTT. It translates to CASRPGLSTDTQYF.

This clonotype showed up just a few times. The chain joins TRBV5-5 to TRBJ1-1; D may be TRBD1 (5 bases). The CDR3 covers 14 residues. V was shortened by 3 bases and J by 4 bases, with 13 bases between the two germline ends. Germline CDR1 reads SGHKS; CDR2 reads YYEKEE (reference sequence). CDR3: CASSWQGDGTEAFF. The CDR3 DNA reads TGTGCCAGCAGCTGGCAGGGAGATGGCACTGAAGCTTTCTTT.

The chain links TRBV20-1 to TRBJ2-3; 9 bases agree with TRBD1. The CDR3 contains 15 residues. CDR1 and CDR2 (germline): DFQATT, SNEGSKA (reference sequence). V was pared by 0 bases and J by 5 bases, with 6 bases of the junction left unmatched. The CDR3 is CSARDKDRGRDTQYF. The CDR3 DNA reads TGCAGTGCTAGAGATAAAGACAGGGGGAGAGATACGCAGTATTTT.

This clonotype showed up many times. The CDR3 sequence is CASSLDQGSSWEQYV. CDR3 DNA: TGTGCCAGCAGCTTAGATCAGGGTTCCTCTTGGGAGCAGTACGTC. The chain carries TRBV7-2 and TRBJ2-7; possible D gene TRBD1, 5 bases. V dropped 1 base and J dropped 7 bases, with 17 bases sitting between them. This CDR3 is built from 15 residues. Germline assignment: CDR1 SGHTA and CDR2 FQGNSA.

V gene TRBV20-1 combines with J gene TRBJ1-3, with D unresolved. The germline V gene has CDR1 DFQATT and CDR2 SNEGSKA (reference sequence). Trimming took 6 bases from V and 6 from J, leaving 21 bases between them. The CDR3 runs 15 residues. Written as DNA, the CDR3 is TGCAGTGCCCCCCAACGGCGGGGTCATGCAAACACCATATATTTT. It specifies CSAPQRRGHANTIYF.

This clonotype occurred a few times. This chain uses TRBV4-3 with TRBJ2-3, with 9 positions matching TRBD2. In germline, CDR1 is LGHNA, CDR2 YSLEER. CDR3 size: 17 residues. Trimming at V came to 0 bases and at J to 6 bases, leaving 10 bases not matched to a gene. Written as DNA, the CDR3 is TGCGCCAGCAGCCAAGATGTAGGCGGGGGGGCGATCGATACGCAGTATTTT. This gives the protein CASSQDVGGGAIDTQYF.

This clonotype was counted only a few times. One end of the junction varies from germline; a read error may be responsible. J is TRBJ1-2 and V is TRBV24-1; 7 bases agree with TRBD1. The CDR3 covers 13 residues. Germline values: CDR1 KGHDR, CDR2 SFDVKD. CDR3 bases: TGTGCCACCAGTGATCTTCAGGGGGGTAGGGCCTACTTC. Translating gives CATSDLQGGRAYF.

The chain links TRBV20-1 to TRBJ1-1; TRBD1 aligns across 7 bases. Germline CDR1 is DFQATT and CDR2 is SNEGSKA (reference sequence). The CDR3 runs to 15 residues. Trimming at V came to 4 bases and at J to 1 base, leaving 9 bases not matched to a gene. The CDR3 sequence: CSATTPGGENTEAFF. CDR3 nucleotides: TGCAGTGCTACCACCCCAGGGGGAGAGAACACTGAAGCTTTCTTT.